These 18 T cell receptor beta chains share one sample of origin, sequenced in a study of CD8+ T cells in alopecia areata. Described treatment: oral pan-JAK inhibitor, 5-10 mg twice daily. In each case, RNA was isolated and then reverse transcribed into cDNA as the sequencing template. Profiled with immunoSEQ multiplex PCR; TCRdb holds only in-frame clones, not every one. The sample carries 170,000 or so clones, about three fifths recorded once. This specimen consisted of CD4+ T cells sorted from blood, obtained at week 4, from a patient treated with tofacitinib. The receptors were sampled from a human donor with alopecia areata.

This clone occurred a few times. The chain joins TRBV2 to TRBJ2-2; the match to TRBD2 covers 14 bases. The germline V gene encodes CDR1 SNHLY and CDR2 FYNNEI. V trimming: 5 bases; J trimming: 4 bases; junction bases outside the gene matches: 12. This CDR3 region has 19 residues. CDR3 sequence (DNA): TGTGCCAGCAGTTCATTCTTTCCGGGACTAGCGGGGGTCACCGGGGAGCTGTTTTTT. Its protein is CASSSFFPGLAGVTGELFF.

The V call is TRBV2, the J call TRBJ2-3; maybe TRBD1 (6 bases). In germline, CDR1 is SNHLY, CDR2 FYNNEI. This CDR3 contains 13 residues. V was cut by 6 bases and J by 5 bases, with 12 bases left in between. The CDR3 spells CASRPQGIDTQYF. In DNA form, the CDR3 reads TGTGCCAGCAGACCGCAGGGGATAGATACGCAGTATTTT.

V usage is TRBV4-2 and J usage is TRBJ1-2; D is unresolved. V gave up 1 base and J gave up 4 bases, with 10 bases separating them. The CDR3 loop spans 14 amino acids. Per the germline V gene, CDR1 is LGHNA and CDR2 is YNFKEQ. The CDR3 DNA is TGTGCCAGCAGCCAAGGCCCGTTACTCTATGGCTACACCTTC. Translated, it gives CASSQGPLLYGYTF.

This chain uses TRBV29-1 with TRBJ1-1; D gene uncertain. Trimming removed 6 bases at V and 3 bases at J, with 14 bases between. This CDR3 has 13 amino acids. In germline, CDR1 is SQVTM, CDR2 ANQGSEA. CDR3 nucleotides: TGCAGCGTAACGTTGGGCGTGGACACTGAAGCTTTCTTT. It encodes CSVTLGVDTEAFF.

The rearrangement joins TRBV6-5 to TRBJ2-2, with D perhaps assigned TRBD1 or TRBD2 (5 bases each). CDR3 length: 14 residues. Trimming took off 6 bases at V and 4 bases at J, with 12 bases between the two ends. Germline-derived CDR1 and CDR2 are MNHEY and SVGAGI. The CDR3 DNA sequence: TGTGCCAGCAGCCGGGGCTGGGTCACCGGGGAGCTGTTTTTT. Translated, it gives CASSRGWVTGELFF.

CDR3 nucleotide sequence: TGTGCCACCAGCAGAGATCCTGGGCGAGAGACCCAGTACTTC. Its translation is CATSRDPGRETQYF. The chain recombines TRBV15 with TRBJ2-5, with D unclear. CDR1 and CDR2 from the germline V gene are LNHNV and YYDKDF (reference sequence). Trimming pared 0 bases from V and 4 bases from J, leaving 9 bases between. CDR3 length: 14 amino acids.

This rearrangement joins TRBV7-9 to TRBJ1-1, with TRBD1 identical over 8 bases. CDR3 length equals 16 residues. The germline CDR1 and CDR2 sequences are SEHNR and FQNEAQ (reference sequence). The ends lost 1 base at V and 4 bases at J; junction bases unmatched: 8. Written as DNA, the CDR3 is TGTGCCAGCAGCTTAGACAGGGGGGACGGGGGCACTGAAGCTTTCTTT. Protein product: CASSLDRGDGGTEAFF.

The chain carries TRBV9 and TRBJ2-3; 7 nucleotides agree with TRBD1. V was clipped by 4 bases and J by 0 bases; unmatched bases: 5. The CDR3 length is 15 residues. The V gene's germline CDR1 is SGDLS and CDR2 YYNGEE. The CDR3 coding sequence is TGTGCCAGCAGCTCCGGGACAGTGAGCACAGATACGCAGTATTTT. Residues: CASSSGTVSTDTQYF.

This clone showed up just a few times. For the CDR3, the DNA is TGTGCCAGCAGCTTGGACAGGGGCGATCAGCCCCAGCATTTT. Translation gives CASSLDRGDQPQHF. The rearrangement links TRBV5-6 to TRBJ1-5; 7 bases agree with TRBD1. V shed 0 bases, J shed 5 bases, and the junction held 2 bases outside the gene matches. CDR3 length equals 14 residues. Germline-derived CDR1 and CDR2 are SGHDT and YYEEEE.

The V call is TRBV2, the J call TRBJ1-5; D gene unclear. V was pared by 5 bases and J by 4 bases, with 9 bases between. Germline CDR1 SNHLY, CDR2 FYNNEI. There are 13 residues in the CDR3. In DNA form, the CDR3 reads TGTGCCAGCAGTCCCCGGGTTAATCAGCCCCAGCATTTT. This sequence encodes CASSPRVNQPQHF. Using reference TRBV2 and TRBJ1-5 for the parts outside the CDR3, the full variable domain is EPEVTQTPSHQVTQMGQEVILRCVPISNHLYFYWYRQILGQKVEFLVSFYNNEISEKSEIFDDQFSVERPDGSNFTLKIRSTKLEDSAMYFCASSPRVNQPQHFGDGTRLSIL.

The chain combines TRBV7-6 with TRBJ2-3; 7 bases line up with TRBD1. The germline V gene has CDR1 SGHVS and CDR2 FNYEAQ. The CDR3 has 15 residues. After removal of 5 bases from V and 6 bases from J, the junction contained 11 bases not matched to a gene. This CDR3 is CASSRKTGSQDTQYF. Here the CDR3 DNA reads TGTGCCAGCAGCCGTAAGACAGGGAGTCAGGATACGCAGTATTTT.

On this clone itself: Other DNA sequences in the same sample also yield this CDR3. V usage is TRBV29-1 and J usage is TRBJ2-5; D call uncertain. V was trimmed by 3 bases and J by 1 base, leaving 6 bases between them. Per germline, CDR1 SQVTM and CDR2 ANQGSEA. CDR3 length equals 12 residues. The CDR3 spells CSVEGVQETQYF. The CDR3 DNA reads TGCAGCGTTGAGGGCGTCCAAGAGACCCAGTACTTC.

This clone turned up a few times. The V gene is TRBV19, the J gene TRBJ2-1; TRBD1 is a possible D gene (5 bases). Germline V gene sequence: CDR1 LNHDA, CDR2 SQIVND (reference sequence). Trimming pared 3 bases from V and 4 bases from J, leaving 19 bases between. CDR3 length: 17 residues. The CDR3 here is CASSIDVGAAHYNEQFF. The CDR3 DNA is TGTGCCAGTAGTATTGATGTTGGGGCCGCCCATTACAATGAGCAGTTCTTC.

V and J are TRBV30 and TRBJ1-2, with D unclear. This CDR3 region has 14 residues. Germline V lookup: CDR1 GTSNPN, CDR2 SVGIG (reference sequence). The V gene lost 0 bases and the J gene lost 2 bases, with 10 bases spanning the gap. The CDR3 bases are TGTGCCTGGAGTGTAATGACCGTCAACTATGGCTACACCTTC. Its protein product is CAWSVMTVNYGYTF.

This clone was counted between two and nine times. The CDR3 sequence: CASSLRAGMNTEAFF. CDR3 coding DNA: TGTGCCAGCAGCTTACGGGCGGGGATGAACACTGAAGCTTTCTTT. The chain carries TRBV13 and TRBJ1-1, with D hard to call. The CDR3 runs 15 residues. Trimming stripped 2 bases from V and 0 bases from J, with 10 bases between. Germline CDR1 is PRHDT and CDR2 is FYEKMQ (reference sequence).

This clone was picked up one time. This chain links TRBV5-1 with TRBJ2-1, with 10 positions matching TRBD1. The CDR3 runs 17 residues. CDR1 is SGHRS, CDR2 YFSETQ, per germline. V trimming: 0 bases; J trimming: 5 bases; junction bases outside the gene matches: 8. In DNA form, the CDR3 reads TGCGCCAGCAGCTTGGATCCTGGGGGACAGGGGCACAATGAGCAGTTCTTC. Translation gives CASSLDPGGQGHNEQFF.

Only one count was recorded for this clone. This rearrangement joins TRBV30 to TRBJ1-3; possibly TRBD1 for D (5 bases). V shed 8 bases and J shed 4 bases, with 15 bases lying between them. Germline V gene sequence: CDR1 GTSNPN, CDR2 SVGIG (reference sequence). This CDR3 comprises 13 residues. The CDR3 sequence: CARSPGRGNTIYF. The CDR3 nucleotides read TGTGCCCGCAGCCCGGGACGAGGAAACACCATATATTTT.

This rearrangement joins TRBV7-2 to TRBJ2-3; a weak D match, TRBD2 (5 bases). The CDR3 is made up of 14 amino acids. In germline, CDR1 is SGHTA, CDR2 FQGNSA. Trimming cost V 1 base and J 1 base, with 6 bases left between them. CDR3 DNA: TGTGCCAGCAGCTTAGTCGGGGGCACAGATACGCAGTATTTT. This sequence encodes CASSLVGGTDTQYF.